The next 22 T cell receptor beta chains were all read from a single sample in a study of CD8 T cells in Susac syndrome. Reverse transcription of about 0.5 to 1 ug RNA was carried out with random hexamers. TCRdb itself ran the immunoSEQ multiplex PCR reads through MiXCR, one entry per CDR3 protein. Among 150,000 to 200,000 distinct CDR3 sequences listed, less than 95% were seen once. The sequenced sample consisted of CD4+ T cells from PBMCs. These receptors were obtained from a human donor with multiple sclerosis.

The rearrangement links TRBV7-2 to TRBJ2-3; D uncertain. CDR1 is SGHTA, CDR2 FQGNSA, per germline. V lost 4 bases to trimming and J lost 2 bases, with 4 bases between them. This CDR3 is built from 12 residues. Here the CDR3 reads CASSYATDTQYF. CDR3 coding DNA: TGTGCCAGCAGCTACGCCACAGATACGCAGTATTTT.

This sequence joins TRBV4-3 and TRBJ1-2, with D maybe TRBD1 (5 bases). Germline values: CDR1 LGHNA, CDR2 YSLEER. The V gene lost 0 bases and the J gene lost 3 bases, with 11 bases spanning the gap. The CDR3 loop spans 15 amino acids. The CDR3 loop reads CASSQDRAGYYGYTF. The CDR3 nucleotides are TGCGCCAGCAGCCAAGACAGGGCGGGCTACTATGGCTACACCTTC.

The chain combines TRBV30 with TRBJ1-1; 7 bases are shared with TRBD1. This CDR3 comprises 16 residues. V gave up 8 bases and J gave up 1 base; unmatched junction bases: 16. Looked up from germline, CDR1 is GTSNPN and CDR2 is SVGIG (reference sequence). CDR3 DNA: TGTGCCGGGGTCAGGGGGACAGCTTCCAGGAACACTGAAGCTTTCTTT. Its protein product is CAGVRGTASRNTEAFF.

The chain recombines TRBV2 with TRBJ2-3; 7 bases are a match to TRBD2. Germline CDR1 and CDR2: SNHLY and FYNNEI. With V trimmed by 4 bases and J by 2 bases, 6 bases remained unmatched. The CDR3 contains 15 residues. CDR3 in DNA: TGTGCCAGCAGTGCAATAGCGGGTCCCACAGATACGCAGTATTTT. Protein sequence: CASSAIAGPTDTQYF.

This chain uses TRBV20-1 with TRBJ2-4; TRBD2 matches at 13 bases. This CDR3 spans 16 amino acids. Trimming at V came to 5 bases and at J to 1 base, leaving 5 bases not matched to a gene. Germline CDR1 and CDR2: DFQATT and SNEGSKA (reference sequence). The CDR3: CSAELAGGRAKNIQYF. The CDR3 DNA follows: TGCAGTGCTGAACTAGCGGGAGGGAGGGCCAAAAACATTCAGTACTTC.

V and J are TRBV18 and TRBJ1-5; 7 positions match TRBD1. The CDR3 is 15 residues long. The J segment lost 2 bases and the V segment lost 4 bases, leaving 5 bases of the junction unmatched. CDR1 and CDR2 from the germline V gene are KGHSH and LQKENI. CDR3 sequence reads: CASSRDRAGNQPQHF. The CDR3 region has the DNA TGTGCCAGCTCACGAGACAGGGCGGGCAATCAGCCCCAGCATTTT.

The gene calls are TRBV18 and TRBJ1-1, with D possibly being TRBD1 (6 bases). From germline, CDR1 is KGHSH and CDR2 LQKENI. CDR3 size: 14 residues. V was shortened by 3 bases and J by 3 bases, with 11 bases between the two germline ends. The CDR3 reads CASSPRGQDTEAFF. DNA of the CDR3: TGTGCCAGCTCACCGCGGGGGCAGGACACTGAAGCTTTCTTT.

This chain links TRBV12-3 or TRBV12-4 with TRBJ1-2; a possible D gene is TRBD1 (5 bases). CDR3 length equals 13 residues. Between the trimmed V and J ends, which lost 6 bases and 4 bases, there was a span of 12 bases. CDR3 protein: CASSPDRFYGYTF. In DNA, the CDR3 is TGTGCCAGCAGCCCTGACAGATTCTATGGCTACACCTTC.

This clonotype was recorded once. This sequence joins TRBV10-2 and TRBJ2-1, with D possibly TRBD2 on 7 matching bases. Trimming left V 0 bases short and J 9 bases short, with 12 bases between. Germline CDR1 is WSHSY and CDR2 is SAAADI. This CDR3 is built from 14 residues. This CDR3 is CASSESGGRPEQFF. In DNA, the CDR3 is TGCGCCAGCAGTGAGTCGGGGGGGCGGCCTGAGCAGTTCTTC.

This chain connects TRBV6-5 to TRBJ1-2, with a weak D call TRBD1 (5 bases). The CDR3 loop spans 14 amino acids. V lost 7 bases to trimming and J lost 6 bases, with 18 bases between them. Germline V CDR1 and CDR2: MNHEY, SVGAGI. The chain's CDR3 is CASMGSRRGDGYTF. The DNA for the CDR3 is TGTGCCAGCATGGGGTCGCGAAGGGGAGATGGCTACACCTTC.

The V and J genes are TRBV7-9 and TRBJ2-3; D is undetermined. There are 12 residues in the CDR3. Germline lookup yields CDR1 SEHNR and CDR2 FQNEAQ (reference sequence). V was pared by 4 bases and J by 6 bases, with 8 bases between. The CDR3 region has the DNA TGTGCCAGCAGCTCACGCCCGGATACGCAGTATTTT. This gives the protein CASSSRPDTQYF.

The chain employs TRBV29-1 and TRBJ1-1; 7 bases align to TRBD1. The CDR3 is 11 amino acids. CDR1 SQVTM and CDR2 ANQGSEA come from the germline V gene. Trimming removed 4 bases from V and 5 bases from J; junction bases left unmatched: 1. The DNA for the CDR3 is TGCAGCGTTGCGACAGGGACTGAAGCTTTCTTT. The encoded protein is CSVATGTEAFF.

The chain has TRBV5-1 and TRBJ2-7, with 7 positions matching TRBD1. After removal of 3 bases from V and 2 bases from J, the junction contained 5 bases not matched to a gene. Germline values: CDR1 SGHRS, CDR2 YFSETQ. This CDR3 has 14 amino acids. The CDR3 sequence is CASSSQGSPYEQYF. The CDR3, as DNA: TGCGCCAGCAGCTCACAGGGGTCCCCCTACGAGCAGTACTTC.

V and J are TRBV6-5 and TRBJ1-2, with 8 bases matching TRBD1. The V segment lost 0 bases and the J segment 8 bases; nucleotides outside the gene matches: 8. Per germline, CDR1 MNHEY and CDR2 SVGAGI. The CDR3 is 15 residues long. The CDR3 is CASSYSGTGLPGYTF. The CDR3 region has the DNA TGTGCCAGCAGTTACTCCGGGACAGGCCTGCCAGGCTACACCTTC.

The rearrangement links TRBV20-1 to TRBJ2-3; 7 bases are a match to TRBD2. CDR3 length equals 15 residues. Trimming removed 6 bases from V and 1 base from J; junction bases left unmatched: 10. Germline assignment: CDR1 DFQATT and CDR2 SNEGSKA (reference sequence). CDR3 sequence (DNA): TGCAGTGCGACCACGGGAGGTAGCGGCACAGATACGCAGTATTTT. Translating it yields CSATTGGSGTDTQYF.

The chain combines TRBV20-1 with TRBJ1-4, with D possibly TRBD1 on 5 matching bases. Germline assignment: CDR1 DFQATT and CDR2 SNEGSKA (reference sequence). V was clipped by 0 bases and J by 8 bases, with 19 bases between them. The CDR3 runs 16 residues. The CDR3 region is CSARENPGPEWEKLFF. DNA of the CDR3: TGCAGTGCTAGAGAGAACCCGGGGCCGGAATGGGAAAAACTGTTTTTT.

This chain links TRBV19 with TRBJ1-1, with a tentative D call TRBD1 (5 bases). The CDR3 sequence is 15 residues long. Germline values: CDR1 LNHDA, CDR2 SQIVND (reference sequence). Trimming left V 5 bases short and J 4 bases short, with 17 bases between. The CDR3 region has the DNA TGTGCCAGTAGTGTTCGCCCCCCAGGGACCACTGAAGCTTTCTTT. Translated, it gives CASSVRPPGTTEAFF.

CDR3 region: CASSQVLAGNTEAFF. The CDR3 DNA reads TGTGCCAGCAGCCAGGTGTTGGCCGGTAACACTGAAGCTTTCTTT. V usage is TRBV3-1 and J usage is TRBJ1-1; no reliable D call. Trimming removed 3 bases from V and 2 bases from J, with 13 bases in between. The germline V gene encodes CDR1 LGHDT and CDR2 YNNKEL (reference sequence). This CDR3 contains 15 residues.

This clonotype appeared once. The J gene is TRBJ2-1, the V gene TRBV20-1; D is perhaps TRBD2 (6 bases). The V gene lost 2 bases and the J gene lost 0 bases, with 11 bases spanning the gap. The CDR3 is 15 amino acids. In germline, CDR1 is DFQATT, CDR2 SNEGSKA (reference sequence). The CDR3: CSARSLGLSYNEQFF. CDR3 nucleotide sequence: TGCAGTGCTAGAAGTCTGGGACTCTCCTACAATGAGCAGTTCTTC.

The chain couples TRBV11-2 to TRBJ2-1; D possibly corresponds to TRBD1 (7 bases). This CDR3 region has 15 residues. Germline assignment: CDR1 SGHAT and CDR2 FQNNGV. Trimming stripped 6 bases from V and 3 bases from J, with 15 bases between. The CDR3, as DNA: TGTGCCAGCAGTTCACAGGGGACTCACTACAATGAGCAGTTCTTC. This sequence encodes CASSSQGTHYNEQFF.

The CDR3 nucleotides read TGCAGTGCAGGGGGGGGAGGACAGGGCACCTACGAGCAGTACTTC. This sequence encodes CSAGGGGQGTYEQYF. The chain employs TRBV20-1 and TRBJ2-7; D is perhaps TRBD1 (8 bases). This CDR3 contains 15 residues. Germline V gene sequence: CDR1 DFQATT, CDR2 SNEGSKA (reference sequence). The ends were cut back, 6 bases at V and 2 bases at J, with 20 bases in the middle.

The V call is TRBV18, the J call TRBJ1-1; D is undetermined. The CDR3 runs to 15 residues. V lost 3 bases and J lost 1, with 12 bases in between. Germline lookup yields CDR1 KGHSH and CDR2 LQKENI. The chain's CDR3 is CASSPPGRTNTEAFF. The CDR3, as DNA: TGTGCCAGCTCACCGCCTGGACGGACGAACACTGAAGCTTTCTTT.